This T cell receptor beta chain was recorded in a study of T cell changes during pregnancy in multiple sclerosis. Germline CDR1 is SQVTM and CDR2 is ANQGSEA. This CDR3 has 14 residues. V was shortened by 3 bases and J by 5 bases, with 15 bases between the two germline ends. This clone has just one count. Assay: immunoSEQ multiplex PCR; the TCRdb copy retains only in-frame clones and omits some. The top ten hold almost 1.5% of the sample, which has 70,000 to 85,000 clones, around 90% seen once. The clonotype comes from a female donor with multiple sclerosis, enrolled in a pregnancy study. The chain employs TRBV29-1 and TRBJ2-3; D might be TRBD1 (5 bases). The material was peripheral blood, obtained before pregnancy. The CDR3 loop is CSVDRADKEDTQYF. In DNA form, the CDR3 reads TGCAGCGTTGATCGGGCGGACAAGGAAGATACGCAGTATTTT.